This T cell receptor beta chain was found in a study of shared clonotypes between healthy human individuals. Assay: immunoSEQ multiplex PCR; the TCRdb copy retains only in-frame clones and omits some. The table includes 1 million to 1.2 million clones, approximately 80% detected once. V dropped 6 bases and J dropped 0 bases, with 15 bases sitting between them. The CDR3 is 15 residues long. Germline V lookup: CDR1 KGHSH, CDR2 LQKENI. The chain recombines TRBV18 with TRBJ2-7; D perhaps matches TRBD2 (5 bases). The receptor was derived from a man aged 18 to 29 in good health. Some clones in this sample may be carry-over from other donors' samples. Material for sequencing was memory CD4+ T cells from PBMCs. The subset was: CD45RA-negative fraction. This chain's CDR3 is CASSGGGLSSYEQYF. The CDR3 nucleotides are TGTGCCAGCTCCGGTGGAGGCCTAAGCTCCTACGAGCAGTACTTC.